This T cell receptor (beta chain) derives from a study of T-cell memory formation after mild COVID-19 (dated by TCRdb to about 2021). Concerning the study at large: TCR sequence clusters from the two donors were found to be largely donor specific. In a couple of donors, T-cell clones that expanded and contracted after mild COVID-19 were followed by sequencing TCRalpha and TCRbeta repertoires longitudinally. Two young, previously healthy adult volunteers, one female and one male, were included in the cohort. Beyond this particular receptor, the publication reports: Contracting CD4+ clones were located mainly in the CM and EM memory subsets, whereas CD8+ clones were found to be enriched in EMRA. Some responding clones were found in pre-infection memory, which suggests that pre-existing cross-reactive memory T cells took part in the SARS-CoV-2 response. From day 15 to 85, contracting clones showed balanced CD4/CD8 phenotypes, whereas a second wave of clones that expanded from day 15 to 37 leaned towards CD4+. SARS-CoV-2 specificity of the second-wave clones peaking on day 37 was not confirmed. The study included only two mild cases, and larger cohorts that include severe cases with pre-infection samples were judged to be necessary.

TCRdb names Illumina NovaSeq 6000 as the instrument used. cDNA libraries for TCRalpha and TCRbeta were prepared by 5'RACE using constant-segment primers, with sample barcodes and unique molecular identifiers added. RNA was extracted from every sample with Trizol reagent. Amplification of the libraries took two PCR steps, and the second step added a second sample barcode plus Illumina TruSeq adapters. Sequencing of libraries was performed on an Illumina NovaSeq with 2 x 150 bp paired-end reads. Under the source paper's analysis protocol: Reads were demultiplexed and collapsed into UMI-guided consensus sequences with migec v1.2.7. Using mixcr v2.1.11, UMI consensuses were aligned to TRA and TRB V and J templates and then assembled into clonotypes. Clonotypes were classified as expanded or contracted when called significant by both edgeR and NoisET, with noise models trained on biological replicates. edgeR calls used a false discovery rate-adjusted p below 0.01 and a log2 fold-change threshold of 1. As an exploratory analysis of dynamics, max-normalized trajectories of the 1000 most abundant clonotypes were examined by PCA with hierarchical clustering. Separately sequenced CD4+ and CD8+ repertoires were used to assign a CD4 or CD8 phenotype to each responding clone. Through fastp at Q25 and MiXCR, TCRdb rebuilt clones from the public reads, retaining in-frame beta chains. Rows are unified per CDR3 protein, each entry keeping the most common DNA and genes. V and J calls and clone size were set by TCRdb, not the authors. The sample table shows 400,000 to 500,000 distinct CDR3 sequences, and 20% are seen once. Clones ranked in the top ten supply 8.4% of the sample.

Ficoll-Paque density gradient centrifugation was the method used to isolate PBMCs. Comments on this clonotype: Its specific antigen is unknown. Base qualities are not provided; no much larger clone lies one nucleotide away.

The TCR was taken from an adult woman who had mild COVID-19 (a few samples of this study predate the infection). The sample titles of this study are shuffled in the database, so cell type and time point are left out; the donor was told from shared clones. The sample taken for sequencing was PBMCs or a T cell subset sorted from them (not recorded which).

The nucleotides are TGCGCCAGCAGCTTGGACAGGGGGCCAGGAAACACCATATATTTT. The encoded protein is CASSLDRGPGNTIYF. The V and J genes are TRBV5-1 and TRBJ1-3, with 9 central nucleotides matching TRBD1. The CDR3 covers 15 residues, taking in both the cysteine and the phenylalanine. Only CDR3 DNA is held: 45 bases, read in frame from base 1. Taken from the germline V gene, the CDR1 and CDR2 loops are SGHRS and YFSETQ. The germline V and J ends show losses of 0 bases and 4 bases respectively, and no gene match explains 2 bases of the junction. With all but the CDR3 taken from the reference TRBV5-1 and TRBJ1-3 genes, the full variable domain is: KAGVTQTPRYLIKTRGQQVTLSCSPISGHRSVSWYQQTPGQGLQFLFEYFSETQRNKGNFPGRFSGRQFSNSRSEMNVSTLELGDSALYLCASSLDRGPGNTIYFGEGSWLTVV.